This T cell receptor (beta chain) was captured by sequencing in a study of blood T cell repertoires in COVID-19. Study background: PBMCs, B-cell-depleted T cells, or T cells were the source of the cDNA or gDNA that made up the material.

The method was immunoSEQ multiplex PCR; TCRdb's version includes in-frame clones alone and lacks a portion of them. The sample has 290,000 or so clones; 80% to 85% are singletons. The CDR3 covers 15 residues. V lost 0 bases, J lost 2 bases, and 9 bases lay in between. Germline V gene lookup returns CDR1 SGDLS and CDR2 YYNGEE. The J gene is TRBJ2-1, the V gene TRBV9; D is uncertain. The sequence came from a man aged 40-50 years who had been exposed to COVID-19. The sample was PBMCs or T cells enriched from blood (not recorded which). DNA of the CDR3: TGTGCCAGCAGCGTAGGGGCTACCACCTACAATGAGCAGTTCTTC. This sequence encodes CASSVGATTYNEQFF.